Below, 21 T cell receptor beta chains from the same sample are listed, as sequenced in a study of blood T cell repertoires in COVID-19. The method was immunoSEQ multiplex PCR; TCRdb's version includes in-frame clones alone and lacks a portion of them. The sample carries around 250,000 clones, around 86% recorded once. The sample consisted of peripheral blood. These receptors were taken from a man aged 40-49 years with active or convalescent COVID-19.

This chain uses TRBV19 with TRBJ2-3, with TRBD2 matching 10 bases. Per germline, CDR1 LNHDA and CDR2 SQIVND (reference sequence). V was pared by 7 bases and J by 5 bases, with 9 bases of the junction left unmatched. The CDR3 has 15 residues. The CDR3 protein is CASNSLAGVEDTQYF. CDR3 DNA sequence: TGTGCCAGTAACTCGCTAGCGGGAGTGGAAGATACGCAGTATTTT.

The rearrangement joins TRBV7-6 to TRBJ2-2, with TRBD1 identical over 7 bases. This CDR3 contains 15 residues. Trimming took 4 bases from V and 5 from J; bases not matched to a gene: 7. Germline CDR1 SGHVS, CDR2 FNYEAQ. This CDR3 is CASSSIQGDTGELFF. The CDR3 coding sequence is TGTGCCAGCAGCTCAATTCAGGGGGATACCGGGGAGCTGTTTTTT.

The CDR3 spells CASSSLSGGNSYEQYF. CDR3 nucleotides: TGTGCCAGCAGTTCACTCAGCGGGGGAAATTCCTACGAGCAGTACTTC. V gene TRBV27 combines with J gene TRBJ2-7; TRBD2 matches 8 bases. This CDR3 has 16 amino acids. The V and J ends lost 4 bases and 1 base, in that order; junction bases with no gene match: 9. Germline loops: CDR1 MNHEY, CDR2 SMNVEV (reference sequence).

This rearrangement joins TRBV30 to TRBJ1-3, with D hard to call. V was pared by 8 bases and J by 3 bases, with 14 bases between. This CDR3 is 13 amino acids long. From germline, CDR1 is GTSNPN and CDR2 SVGIG (reference sequence). In DNA form, the CDR3 reads TGTGCCCAAGACGGGTCTCTTGGAAACACCATATATTTT. It codes for CAQDGSLGNTIYF.

V usage is TRBV6-5 and J usage is TRBJ2-4, with 8 bases identical to TRBD2. V lost 5 bases to trimming and J lost 8 bases; unmatched junction nucleotides: 11. The germline gives CDR1 MNHEY, CDR2 SVGAGI. The CDR3 loop spans 15 amino acids. The CDR3 protein is CASSRNSGNWDIQYF. CDR3 in DNA: TGTGCCAGCAGTCGAAATAGCGGGAATTGGGACATTCAGTACTTC.

V and J are TRBV19 and TRBJ1-6; weak D call: TRBD1 (6 bases). The CDR3 sequence is 13 residues long. Germline CDR1 reads LNHDA; CDR2 reads SQIVND (reference sequence). The germline V and J ends were trimmed by 8 bases and 8 bases, with 13 bases remaining between them. This CDR3 reads CASRQARDSPLHF. Written as DNA, the CDR3 is TGTGCCAGTCGACAGGCTAGGGATTCACCCCTCCACTTT.

The V gene is TRBV5-1, the J gene TRBJ2-5, with unresolved D. This CDR3 comprises 14 residues. Trimming took off 0 bases at V and 6 bases at J, with 12 bases between the two ends. Germline V gene lookup returns CDR1 SGHRS and CDR2 YFSETQ. CDR3 residues: CASSLEAGLQTQYF. DNA for the CDR3: TGCGCCAGCAGCTTGGAAGCCGGGTTGCAGACCCAGTACTTC.

The chain couples TRBV6-5 to TRBJ2-7; no reliable D call. Germline V gives CDR1 MNHEY, CDR2 SVGAGI. V lost 4 bases to trimming and J lost 4 bases, with 5 bases between them. This CDR3 is built from 11 residues. The CDR3 is CASSSVYEQYF. In DNA form, the CDR3 reads TGTGCCAGCAGTTCCGTATACGAGCAGTACTTC.

CDR3 protein: CASSQDPPPQGSTDTQYF. CDR3 sequence (DNA): TGCGCCAGCAGCCAAGATCCACCCCCTCAGGGCTCCACAGATACGCAGTATTTT. The chain links TRBV4-1 to TRBJ2-3; TRBD1 might be the D (5 bases). V gave up 0 bases and J gave up 2 bases, with 18 bases separating them. The V gene's germline CDR1 is MGHRA and CDR2 YSYEKL. The CDR3 has 18 amino acids.

There are a few counts of this clone. J is TRBJ1-5 and V is TRBV19; TRBD1 is a possible D gene (6 bases). There are 13 residues in the CDR3. Deletions cut 10 bases from V and 4 bases from J, with 14 bases between. The germline V gene has CDR1 LNHDA and CDR2 SQIVND (reference sequence). The CDR3 here is CAISQGRNQPQHF. The CDR3 DNA sequence: TGTGCCATTAGCCAGGGGAGAAATCAGCCCCAGCATTTT.

The chain combines TRBV18 with TRBJ1-1; possible D gene TRBD1, 5 bases. The germline gives CDR1 KGHSH, CDR2 LQKENI. The CDR3 runs to 12 residues. V gave up 3 bases and J gave up 9 bases, with 11 bases separating them. CDR3 sequence (DNA): TGTGCCAGCTCACCGGAAACAGGCCAAGCTTTCTTT. This codes for CASSPETGQAFF. The full variable domain, its missing parts supplied by reference TRBV18 and TRBJ1-1, is NAGVMQNPRHLVRRRGQEARLRCSPMKGHSHVYWYRQLPEEGLKFMVYLQKENIIDESGMPKERFSAEFPKEGPSILRIQQVVRGDSAAYFCASSPETGQAFFGQGTRLTVV.

V and J are TRBV5-1 and TRBJ1-4, with 8 bases aligning to TRBD1. The CDR3 is made up of 15 amino acids. The germline V gene encodes CDR1 SGHRS and CDR2 YFSETQ. V was pared by 3 bases and J by 7 bases, with 8 bases of the junction left unmatched. The CDR3 sequence: CASSSPQGGTEKLFF. The DNA for the CDR3 is TGCGCCAGCAGCTCTCCACAGGGGGGAACTGAAAAACTGTTTTTT.

This chain links TRBV6-5 with TRBJ1-1, with D hard to call. Trimming left V 2 bases short and J 4 bases short, with 8 bases between. CDR1 and CDR2 (germline): MNHEY, SVGAGI. CDR3 length: 13 amino acids. In DNA form, the CDR3 reads TGTGCCAGCAGTTACGGGAGACTCACTGAAGCTTTCTTT. This sequence encodes CASSYGRLTEAFF.

The chain is built from TRBV5-4 and TRBJ1-1; D uncertain. CDR1 and CDR2 from the germline V gene are SGHNT and YYREEE (reference sequence). The CDR3 extends over 14 amino acids. Trimming cost V 1 base and J 1 base, with 8 bases left between them. The CDR3 DNA reads as TGTGCCAGCAGCTTGACCCGGGGGAACACTGAAGCTTTCTTT. Its translation: CASSLTRGNTEAFF.

The CDR3 loop reads CASSRDRAPTDTQYF. CDR3 nucleotides: TGCGCCAGCTCAAGGGACAGGGCCCCCACAGATACGCAGTATTTT. The chain employs TRBV10-1 and TRBJ2-3; 9 nucleotides agree with TRBD1. The J segment lost 2 bases and the V segment lost 8 bases, leaving 8 bases of the junction unmatched. This CDR3 has 15 amino acids. The germline V gene encodes CDR1 WNHNN and CDR2 SYGVQD (reference sequence).

The genes are TRBV18 and TRBJ2-1; D is ambiguous. Trimming took off 3 bases at V and 3 bases at J, with 6 bases between the two ends. Per germline, CDR1 KGHSH and CDR2 LQKENI. This CDR3 spans 13 amino acids. The CDR3 DNA sequence: TGTGCCAGCTCACCCCTGAGCTACAATGAGCAGTTCTTC. This gives the protein CASSPLSYNEQFF.

The chain is built from TRBV3-1 (or the pseudogene TRBV3-2) and TRBJ1-3; 7 bases agree with TRBD1. Germline CDR1 is LGHDT and CDR2 is YNNKEL (reference sequence). With V trimmed by 3 bases and J by 0 bases, 8 bases remained unmatched. This CDR3 contains 17 residues. CDR3: CASSQGQPGFSGNTIYF. CDR3 nucleotides: TGTGCCAGCAGCCAGGGACAGCCGGGATTCTCTGGAAACACCATATATTTT.

The rearrangement links TRBV4-2 to TRBJ2-3, with 7 bases fitting TRBD2. Trimming at V came to 0 bases and at J to 1 base, leaving 4 bases not matched to a gene. The CDR3 contains 16 residues. Per germline, CDR1 LGHNA and CDR2 YNFKEQ. CDR3 nucleotide sequence: TGTGCCAGCAGCCAAGACTTGGCGGGGGGCACAGATACGCAGTATTTT. Translation gives CASSQDLAGGTDTQYF.

The rearrangement joins TRBV7-6 to TRBJ2-7; D might be TRBD2 (6 bases). The CDR3 contains 16 residues. Between the trimmed V and J ends, which lost 1 base and 4 bases, there was a span of 17 bases. CDR1 and CDR2 from the germline V gene are SGHVS and FNYEAQ. The CDR3 DNA reads as TGTGCCAGCAGCTTAGAACGGGGGAATGGGGAATACGAGCAGTACTTC. Translation gives CASSLERGNGEYEQYF.

The chain is built from TRBV5-4 and TRBJ2-7; 9 nucleotides agree with TRBD1. Germline V gives CDR1 SGHNT, CDR2 YYREEE (reference sequence). The V gene end was trimmed by 5 bases and the J gene end by 0 bases; junction bases not matched to a gene: 6. The CDR3 has 15 amino acids. CDR3 sequence reads: CASRLQGASSYEQYF. DNA of the CDR3: TGTGCCAGCAGATTACAGGGGGCTAGCTCCTACGAGCAGTACTTC. The complete variable domain, with remaining parts taken from reference TRBV5-4 and TRBJ2-7, reads ETGVTQSPTHLIKTRGQQVTLRCSSQSGHNTVSWYQQALGQGPQFIFQYYREEENGRGNFPPRFSGLQFPNYSSELNVNALELDDSALYLCASRLQGASSYEQYFGPGTRLTVT.

This rearrangement joins TRBV28 to TRBJ2-7, with TRBD1 identical over 7 bases. Germline CDR1 MDHEN, CDR2 SYDVKM. V lost 6 bases, J lost 4 bases, and 3 bases stayed unmatched. CDR3 size: 12 residues. CDR3 in DNA: TGTGCCAGCAGACAGACAGGGTACGAGCAGTACTTC. Protein product: CASRQTGYEQYF. The full variable domain, in which reference TRBV28 and TRBJ2-7 provide the parts outside the CDR3, is DVKVTQSSRYLVKRTGEKVFLECVQDMDHENMFWYRQDPGLGLRLIYFSYDVKMKEKGDIPEGYSVSREKKERFSLILESASTNQTSMYLCASRQTGYEQYFGPGTRLTVT.